One sample yielded the 9 T cell receptor beta chains listed below, sequenced in a study of T cell responses to AZD1222 COVID-19 vaccine. The table came from immunoSEQ multiplex PCR; TCRdb's copy has only in-frame clones and leaves some out. The sample yields some 150,000 clones, 90% seen once. Material: peripheral blood, obtained on day 0 of AZD1222 vaccination. The receptor source for this set is an adult in good health.

The chain combines TRBV2 with TRBJ1-1, with D hard to call. Trimming stripped 7 bases from V and 0 bases from J, with 15 bases between. CDR1 SNHLY and CDR2 FYNNEI come from the germline V gene. The CDR3 runs 15 residues. CDR3 sequence: CASTYPGAMNTEAFF. The DNA of the CDR3 is TGTGCCAGCACCTACCCGGGAGCGATGAACACTGAAGCTTTCTTT.

The CDR3 loop reads CASTLTANQPQHF. For the CDR3, the DNA is TGTGCCAGCACCCTGACAGCGAATCAGCCCCAGCATTTT. V gene TRBV12-3 or TRBV12-4 combines with J gene TRBJ1-5, with D perhaps matching TRBD1 (5 bases). The CDR3 is 13 residues long. V was shortened by 7 bases and J by 4 bases, with 11 bases between the two germline ends.

The chain links TRBV7-2 to TRBJ1-2; D is unresolved. This CDR3 is built from 14 residues. The germline gives CDR1 SGHTA, CDR2 FQGNSA. V was clipped by 1 base and J by 0 bases, with 6 bases between them. The CDR3 loop is CASSLVGTNYGYTF. In DNA, the CDR3 is TGTGCCAGCAGCTTAGTAGGGACTAACTATGGCTACACCTTC.

This clone was observed a single time. This chain links TRBV19 with TRBJ2-7; D unclear. Per the germline V gene, CDR1 is LNHDA and CDR2 is SQIVND (reference sequence). V was shortened by 1 base and J by 2 bases, with 9 bases between the two germline ends. The CDR3 has 14 residues. The chain's CDR3 is CASSIVGSTYEQYF. The CDR3 bases are TGTGCCAGTAGTATAGTCGGCAGCACCTACGAGCAGTACTTC.

The gene calls are TRBV7-8 and TRBJ2-7, with 10 bases lining up with TRBD2. J lost 2 bases, V lost 2 bases, and 3 bases had no gene match. Per germline, CDR1 SGHVS and CDR2 FQNEAQ. CDR3 length: 15 amino acids. Here the CDR3 DNA reads TGTGCCAGCAGCTTAAAAGCGGGAGGGCCCTACGAGCAGTACTTC. Amino acid sequence: CASSLKAGGPYEQYF. The complete variable domain, with remaining parts taken from reference TRBV7-8 and TRBJ2-7, reads GAGVSQSPRYKVAKRGQDVALRCDPISGHVSLFWYQQALGQGPEFLTYFQNEAQLDKSGLPSDRFFAERPEGSVSTLKIQRTQQEDSAVYLCASSLKAGGPYEQYFGPGTRLTVT.

In this sample, this clone turned up a few times. The chain combines TRBV28 with TRBJ1-2, with D maybe TRBD1 (6 bases). This CDR3 spans 17 amino acids. Germline loops: CDR1 MDHEN, CDR2 SYDVKM. Deletions cut 5 bases from V and 3 bases from J, with 22 bases between. In DNA form, the CDR3 reads TGTGCCAGCAGTCCCATCCTTCCCCAGGGGAGGGACTATGGCTACACCTTC. Encoded protein: CASSPILPQGRDYGYTF.

The DNA of the CDR3 is TGTGCCATCAATACGGGGGGCAATGAGCAGTTCTTC. This encodes CAINTGGNEQFF. The genes are TRBV10-3 and TRBJ2-1, with 7 nucleotides matching TRBD2. Germline CDR1 ENHRY, CDR2 SYGVKD. The V segment lost 7 bases and the J segment 6 bases; nucleotides outside the gene matches: 3. The CDR3 contains 12 residues.

The chain couples TRBV28 to TRBJ1-5; the match to TRBD1 covers 12 bases. V trimming: 9 bases; J trimming: 1 base; junction bases outside the gene matches: 16. Germline CDR1 MDHEN, CDR2 SYDVKM. This CDR3 spans 19 amino acids. Here the CDR3 DNA reads TGTGCCAGTCCCCCCCGGGACAGGGGGCGGCCGATGAGCAATCAGCCCCAGCATTTT. Amino acids: CASPPRDRGRPMSNQPQHF.

The chain employs TRBV27 and TRBJ2-1; D uncertain. There are 12 residues in the CDR3. The germline gives CDR1 MNHEY, CDR2 SMNVEV (reference sequence). V was shortened by 5 bases and J by 1 base, with 3 bases between the two germline ends. The CDR3: CASSESYNEQFF. The CDR3 DNA reads as TGTGCCAGCAGTGAATCCTACAATGAGCAGTTCTTC.